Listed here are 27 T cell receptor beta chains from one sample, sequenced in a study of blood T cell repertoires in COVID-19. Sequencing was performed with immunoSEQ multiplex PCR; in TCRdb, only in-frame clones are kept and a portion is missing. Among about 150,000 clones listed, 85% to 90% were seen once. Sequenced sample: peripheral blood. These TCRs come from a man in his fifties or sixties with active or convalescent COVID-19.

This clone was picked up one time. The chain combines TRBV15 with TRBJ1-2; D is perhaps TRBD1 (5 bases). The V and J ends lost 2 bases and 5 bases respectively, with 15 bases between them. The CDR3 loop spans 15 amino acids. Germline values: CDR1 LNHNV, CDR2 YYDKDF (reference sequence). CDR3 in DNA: TGTGCCACCAGCAGACGACAGAAAACCGTATATGGCTACACCTTC. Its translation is CATSRRQKTVYGYTF.

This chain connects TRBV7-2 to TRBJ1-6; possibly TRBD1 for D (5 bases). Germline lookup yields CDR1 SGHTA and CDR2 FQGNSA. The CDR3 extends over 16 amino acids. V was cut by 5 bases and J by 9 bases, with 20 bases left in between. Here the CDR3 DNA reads TGTGCCAGCAGCCCTAGAAGGGGAGGAGGTGGTTCACCCCTCCACTTT. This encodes CASSPRRGGGGSPLHF.

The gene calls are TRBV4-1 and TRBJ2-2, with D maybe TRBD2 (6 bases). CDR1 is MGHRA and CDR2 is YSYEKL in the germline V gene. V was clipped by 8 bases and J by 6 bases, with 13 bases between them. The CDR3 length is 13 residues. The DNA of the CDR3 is TGCGCCAGCTGGGGGGTCGGGGCCGGGGAGCTGTTTTTT. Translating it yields CASWGVGAGELFF.

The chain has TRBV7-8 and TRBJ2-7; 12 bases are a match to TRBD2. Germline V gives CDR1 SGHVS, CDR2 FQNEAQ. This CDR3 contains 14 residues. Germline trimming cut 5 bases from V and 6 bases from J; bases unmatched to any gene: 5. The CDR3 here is CASSPGLAGLEQYF. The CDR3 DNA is TGTGCCAGCAGCCCCGGACTAGCGGGACTCGAGCAGTACTTC.

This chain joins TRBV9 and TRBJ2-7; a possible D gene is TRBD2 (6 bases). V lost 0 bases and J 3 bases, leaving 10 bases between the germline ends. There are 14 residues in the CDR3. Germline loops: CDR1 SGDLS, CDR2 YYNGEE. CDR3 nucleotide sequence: TGTGCCAGCAGCGTAGCTCTGCGGGACTACGAGCAGTACTTC. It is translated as CASSVALRDYEQYF.

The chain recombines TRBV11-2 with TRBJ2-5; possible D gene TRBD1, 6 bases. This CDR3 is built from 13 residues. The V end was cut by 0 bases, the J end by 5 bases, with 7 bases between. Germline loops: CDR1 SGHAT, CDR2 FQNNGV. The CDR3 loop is CASSLDQGETQYF. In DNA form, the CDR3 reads TGTGCCAGCAGCTTAGATCAGGGGGAGACCCAGTACTTC.

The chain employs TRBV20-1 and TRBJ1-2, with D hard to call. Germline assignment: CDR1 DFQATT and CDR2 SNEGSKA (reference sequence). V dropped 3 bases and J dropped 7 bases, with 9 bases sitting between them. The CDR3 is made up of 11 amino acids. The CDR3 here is CSARPYGGYTF. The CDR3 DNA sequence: TGCAGTGCTAGGCCCTATGGTGGCTACACCTTC.

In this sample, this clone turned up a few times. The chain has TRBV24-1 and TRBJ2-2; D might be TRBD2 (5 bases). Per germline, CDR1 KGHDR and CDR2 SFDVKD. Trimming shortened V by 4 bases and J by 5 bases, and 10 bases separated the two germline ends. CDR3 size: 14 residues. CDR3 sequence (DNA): TGTGCCACCAGTGACTGGAGAGGGACCGGGGAGCTGTTTTTT. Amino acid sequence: CATSDWRGTGELFF.

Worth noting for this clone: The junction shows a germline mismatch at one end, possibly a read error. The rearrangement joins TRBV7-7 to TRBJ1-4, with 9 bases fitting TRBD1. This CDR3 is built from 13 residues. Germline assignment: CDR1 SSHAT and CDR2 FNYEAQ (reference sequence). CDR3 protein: CASSKDRGEKLFF. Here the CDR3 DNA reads TGTGCTAGCAGCAAGGACAGGGGAGAAAAACTGTTTTTT.

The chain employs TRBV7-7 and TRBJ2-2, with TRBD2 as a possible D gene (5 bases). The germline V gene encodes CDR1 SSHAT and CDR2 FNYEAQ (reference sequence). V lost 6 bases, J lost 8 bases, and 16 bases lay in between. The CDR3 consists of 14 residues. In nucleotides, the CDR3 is TGTGCCAGCAGTCCCCTCCGTGGAGGAGGGGAGCTGTTTTTT. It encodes CASSPLRGGGELFF.

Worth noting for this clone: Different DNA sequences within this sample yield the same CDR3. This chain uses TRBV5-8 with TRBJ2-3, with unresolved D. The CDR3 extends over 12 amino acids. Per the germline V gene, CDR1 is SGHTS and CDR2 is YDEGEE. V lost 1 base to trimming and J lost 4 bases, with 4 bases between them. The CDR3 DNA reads TGTGCCAGCAGCTTGCCAGCAGATACGCAGTATTTT. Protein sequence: CASSLPADTQYF.

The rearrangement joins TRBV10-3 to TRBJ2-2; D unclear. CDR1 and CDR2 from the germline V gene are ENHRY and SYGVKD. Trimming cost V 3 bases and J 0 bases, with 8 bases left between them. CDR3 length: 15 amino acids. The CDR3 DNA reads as TGTGCCATCAGTGATATTAGAGCGAACACCGGGGAGCTGTTTTTT. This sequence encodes CAISDIRANTGELFF.

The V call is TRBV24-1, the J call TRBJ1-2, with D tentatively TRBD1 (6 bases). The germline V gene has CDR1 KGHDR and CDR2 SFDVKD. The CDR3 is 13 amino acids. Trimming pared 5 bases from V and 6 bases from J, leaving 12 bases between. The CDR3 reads CATSGTGSHGYTF. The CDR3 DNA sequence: TGTGCCACCAGTGGAACAGGGTCACATGGCTACACCTTC.

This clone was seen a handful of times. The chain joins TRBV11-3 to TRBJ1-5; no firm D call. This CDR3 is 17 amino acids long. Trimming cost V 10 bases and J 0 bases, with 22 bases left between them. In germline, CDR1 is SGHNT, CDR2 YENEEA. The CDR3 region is CAIPQKRESYSNQPQHF. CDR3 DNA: TGTGCCATCCCGCAAAAGCGGGAGTCGTATAGCAATCAGCCCCAGCATTTT.

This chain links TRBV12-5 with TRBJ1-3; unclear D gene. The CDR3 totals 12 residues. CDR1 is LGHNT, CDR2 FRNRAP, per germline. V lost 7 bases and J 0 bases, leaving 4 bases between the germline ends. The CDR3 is CASDYSGNTIYF. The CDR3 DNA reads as TGTGCTAGTGATTACTCTGGAAACACCATATATTTT.

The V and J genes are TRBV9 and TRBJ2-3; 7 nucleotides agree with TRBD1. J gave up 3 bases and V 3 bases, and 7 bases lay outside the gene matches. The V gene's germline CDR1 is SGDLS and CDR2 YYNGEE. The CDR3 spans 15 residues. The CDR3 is CASSETGRGTDTQYF. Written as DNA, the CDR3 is TGTGCCAGCAGCGAGACAGGGAGAGGAACAGATACGCAGTATTTT.

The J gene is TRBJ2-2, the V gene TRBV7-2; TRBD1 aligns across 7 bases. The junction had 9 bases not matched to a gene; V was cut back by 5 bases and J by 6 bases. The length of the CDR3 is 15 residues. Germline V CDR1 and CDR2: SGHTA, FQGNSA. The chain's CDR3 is CASSRTGLSSGELFF. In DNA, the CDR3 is TGTGCCAGCAGCCGGACAGGTTTATCTTCCGGGGAGCTGTTTTTT.

The CDR3 here is CASSLSRLAKDTQYF. The CDR3 DNA is TGTGCCAGCAGCTTAAGCCGACTAGCAAAAGATACGCAGTATTTT. V is TRBV7-9 and J is TRBJ2-3; 7 bases map to TRBD2. The CDR3 contains 15 residues. Trimming took 2 bases from V and 5 from J; bases not matched to a gene: 7. Germline CDR1 SEHNR, CDR2 FQNEAQ (reference sequence). Full variable domain (outside the CDR3, taken from reference TRBV7-9 and TRBJ2-3): DTGVSQNPRHKITKRGQNVTFRCDPISEHNRLYWYRQTLGQGPEFLTYFQNEAQLEKSRLLSDRFSAERPKGSFSTLEIQRTEQGDSAMYLCASSLSRLAKDTQYFGPGTRLTVL.

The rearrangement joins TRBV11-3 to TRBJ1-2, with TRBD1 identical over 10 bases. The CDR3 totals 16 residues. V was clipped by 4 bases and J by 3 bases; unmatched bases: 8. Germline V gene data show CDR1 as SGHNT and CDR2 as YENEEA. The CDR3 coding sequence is TGTGCCAGCAGCTCCAGCGACAGGGGGCTTCACTATGGCTACACCTTC. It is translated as CASSSSDRGLHYGYTF.

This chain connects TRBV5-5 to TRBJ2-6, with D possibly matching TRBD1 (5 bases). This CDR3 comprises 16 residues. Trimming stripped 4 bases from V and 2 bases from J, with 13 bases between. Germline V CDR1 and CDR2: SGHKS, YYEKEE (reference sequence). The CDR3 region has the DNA TGTGCCAGCAGCCCTCCCGTAGGGGCTGGGGCCAACGTCCTGACTTTC. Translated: CASSPPVGAGANVLTF. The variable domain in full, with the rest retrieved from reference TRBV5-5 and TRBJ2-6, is DAGVTQSPTHLIKTRGQQVTLRCSPISGHKSVSWYQQVLGQGPQFIFQYYEKEERGRGNFPDRFSARQFPNYSSELNVNALLLGDSALYLCASSPPVGAGANVLTFGAGSRLTVL.

The CDR3 DNA reads as TGCGCCAGCAGCTTTGGGGCAGGGGGTAATTCACCCCTCCACTTT. It codes for CASSFGAGGNSPLHF. The V call is TRBV5-1, the J call TRBJ1-6, with 7 bases identical to TRBD1. V gave up 2 bases and J gave up 6 bases; unmatched junction bases: 5. The CDR3 contains 15 residues. Germline assignment: CDR1 SGHRS and CDR2 YFSETQ.

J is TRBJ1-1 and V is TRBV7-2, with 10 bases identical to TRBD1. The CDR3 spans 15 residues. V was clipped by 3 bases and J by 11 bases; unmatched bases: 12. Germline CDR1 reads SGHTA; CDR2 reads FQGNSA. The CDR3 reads CASSFMPRTGGMAFF. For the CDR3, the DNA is TGTGCCAGCAGCTTTATGCCCCGGACAGGGGGTATGGCTTTCTTT.

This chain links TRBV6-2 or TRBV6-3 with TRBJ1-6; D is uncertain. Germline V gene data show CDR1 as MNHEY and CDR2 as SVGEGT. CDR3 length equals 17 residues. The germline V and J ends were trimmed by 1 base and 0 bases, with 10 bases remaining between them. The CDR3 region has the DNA TGTGCCAGCAGTTACTTTCCCCTCAGCTCCTATAATTCACCCCTCCACTTT. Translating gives CASSYFPLSSYNSPLHF.

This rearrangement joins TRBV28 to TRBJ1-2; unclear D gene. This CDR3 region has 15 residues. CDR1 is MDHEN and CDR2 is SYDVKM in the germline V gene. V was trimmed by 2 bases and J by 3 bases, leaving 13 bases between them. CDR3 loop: CASSLPAGPDYGYTF. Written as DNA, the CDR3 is TGTGCCAGCAGTTTACCGGCAGGCCCCGACTATGGCTACACCTTC.

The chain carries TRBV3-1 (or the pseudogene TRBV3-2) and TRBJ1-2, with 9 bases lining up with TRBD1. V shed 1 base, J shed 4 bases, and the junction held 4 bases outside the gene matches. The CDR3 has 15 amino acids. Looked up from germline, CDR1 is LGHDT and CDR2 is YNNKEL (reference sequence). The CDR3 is CASSQVPGQGYGYTF. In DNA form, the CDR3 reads TGTGCCAGCAGCCAAGTGCCGGGACAGGGCTATGGCTACACCTTC.

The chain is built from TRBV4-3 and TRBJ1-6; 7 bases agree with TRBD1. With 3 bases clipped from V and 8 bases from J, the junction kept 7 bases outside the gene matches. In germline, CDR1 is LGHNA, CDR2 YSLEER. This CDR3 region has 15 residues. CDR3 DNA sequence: TGCGCCAGCAGCCACGGCGACAGGGCTGATTCACCCCTCCACTTT. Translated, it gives CASSHGDRADSPLHF.

CDR3 nucleotide sequence: TGCAGCGTTGAAGATCCGGGAGAGCAGTTCTTC. This codes for CSVEDPGEQFF. The rearrangement joins TRBV29-1 to TRBJ2-1, with D maybe TRBD2 (5 bases). Germline V gives CDR1 SQVTM, CDR2 ANQGSEA. The CDR3 totals 11 residues. V shed 0 bases and J shed 10 bases, with 7 bases lying between them.